These T cell receptor beta chains were read from a single sample in a study of blood T cell repertoires in COVID-19. Assay used: immunoSEQ multiplex PCR; TCRdb lists only in-frame clones, some missing. The sample has under 350,000 clones, roughly 91% seen once. Input material: peripheral blood. The receptors were gathered from a man between 40 and 49 years old with acute or convalescent COVID-19. CDR3s include the opening cysteine and the closing phenylalanine or tryptophan. D genes are given only for firm matches. Only part of the rows carry a size: once, few, many, or a class if the clone is expanded.

V gene,D gene,clone size,J gene,CDR3 DNA,CDR3 protein
TRBV19,-,once,TRBJ1-5,TGTGCCAGTAGTTCCTTAGAGGGTGGGAGCAATCAGTCCCAGCATTTT,CASSSLEGGSNQSQHF
TRBV24-1,-,-,TRBJ1-2,TGTGCCACCAGTGCGGGCTATGGCTACACCTTC,CATSAGYGYTF
TRBV2,TRBD1,-,TRBJ1-2,TGTGCCAGTTCCAGACAGGGGGCAGATGGCTACACCTTC,CASSRQGADGYTF
TRBV12-3/TRBV12-4,-,-,TRBJ2-7,TGTGCCAGCAGTCGGGAGTCCTACGAGCAGTACTTC,CASSRESYEQYF
TRBV5-4,-,-,TRBJ2-3,TGTGCCAGCATCGACACCGGGGGGCCGGGCACAGATACGCAGTATTTT,CASIDTGGPGTDTQYF
TRBV18,-,-,TRBJ2-7,TGTGCCAGCTCACCTATGGACATCTCAGTCGAGCAGTACTTC,CASSPMDISVEQYF
TRBV11-3,TRBD1,-,TRBJ2-3,TGTGCCAGCAGCTTGAGGACAGGAGGTCCAGATACGCAGTATTTT,CASSLRTGGPDTQYF
TRBV20-1,TRBD2,-,TRBJ2-1,TGCAGTGCTAGTTGGGGGGGGACTTACAATGAGCAGTTCTTC,CSASWGGTYNEQFF
TRBV2,-,-,TRBJ2-7,TGTGCCAGCGGTCCTCTAGCGATCGGCGAGCAGTACTTC,CASGPLAIGEQYF
TRBV27,-,-,TRBJ1-3,TGTGCCAGCAGTCCCCTCCGGTCTGGAAACACCATATATTTT,CASSPLRSGNTIYF
TRBV24-1,-,-,TRBJ2-1,TGTGCCACCAGTGATTCGGACAAGAGCTCCTACAATGAGCAGTTCTTC,CATSDSDKSSYNEQFF
TRBV5-1,TRBD2,-,TRBJ2-1,TGCGCCAGCAGCTTGGGCGAACTAGCGGGGGCGATTGAGCAGTTCTTC,CASSLGELAGAIEQFF
TRBV10-3,-,once,TRBJ1-2,TGTGCCACCGGGGGGGTTAAACCGATCGCTAACTATGGCTACACCTTC,CATGGVKPIANYGYTF
TRBV30,-,-,TRBJ1-6,TGTGCCTGGACGTTGAATACGGGGGGCGCATCACCCCTCCACTTT,CAWTLNTGGASPLHF
TRBV5-1,TRBD1,-,TRBJ2-2,TGCGCCAGCAGCTCCTCGAGACAGGGGGCCTGGGGGGAGCTGTTTTTT,CASSSSRQGAWGELFF
TRBV19,-,-,TRBJ2-3,TGTGCCAGTAGTATTCGGTTCTCTAGCACAGATACGCAGTATTTT,CASSIRFSSTDTQYF
TRBV6-4,-,-,TRBJ1-1,TGTGCCAGTTCGGGGGATATGAACACTGAAGCTTTCTTT,CASSGDMNTEAFF
TRBV10-3,TRBD1,-,TRBJ1-5,TGTGCCATCAGTGAGCGACAGGGAGAAAATCAGCCCCAGCATTTT,CAISERQGENQPQHF
TRBV6-4,-,-,TRBJ1-1,TGTGCCAGCAGTGCATCCGGGTACACTGAAGCTTTCTTT,CASSASGYTEAFF
TRBV7-9,TRBD1,-,TRBJ1-5,TGTGCCAGCAGCTCGGACAGGGAGGGCAATCAGCCCCAGCATTTT,CASSSDREGNQPQHF
TRBV5-5,-,-,TRBJ2-1,TGTGCCAGCAGCTCACACTCCCAGGGATACAATGAGCAGTTCTTC,CASSSHSQGYNEQFF
TRBV7-2,TRBD1,few,TRBJ1-1,TGTGCCAGCAGCTGGGGACAGGGGGGAACTGAAGCTTTCTTT,CASSWGQGGTEAFF
TRBV6-6,-,-,TRBJ1-5,TGTGCCAGCAGTTCTCTCGGGATTTATAGCAATCAGCCCCAGCATTTT,CASSSLGIYSNQPQHF
TRBV12-3/TRBV12-4,-,-,TRBJ1-6,TGTGCCAGCAGCCGGAATTCACCCCTCCACTTT,CASSRNSPLHF
TRBV5-1,TRBD1,-,TRBJ2-3,TGCGCCAGCAGCTTTAGCCCGACAGGGGGCGCAACAGATACGCAGTATTTT,CASSFSPTGGATDTQYF